This T cell receptor beta chain came from a study of CD8+CD57+ T cells in acquired aplastic anemia. Whole-study context: The DNA of sorted CD4+ and CD8+ cells averaged roughly 3.2 ug. Healthy donor CD4+ cell samples had a mean of around 10 million reads.

Of note for this clonotype: Its specificity is unknown.

Genomic DNA, the template, was used for profiling of the TCR beta VDJ and CDR3. TCRdb reprocessed the reads via MiXCR and lists one record per CDR3 protein. The profile shows about 64,000 distinct CDR3 sequences, 55% of them singletons. Points from the study as a whole: CD8+ Simpson's diversity in patients was not significantly different from that in controls. Shared by patients and controls, 25 to 30 CD8+ CDR3s were abundant in patients.

The sequence came from a human donor in good health, serving as a control. Source material: sorted CD4+, CD8+, or CD8+CD57+ T cells (not recorded which) from PBMCs.

The CDR3 here is CATSDSGVVGGYTF. CDR3 sequence (DNA): TGTGCCACCAGTGATTCCGGGGTAGTGGGAGGCTACACCTTC. The rearrangement uses TRBV24-1 and TRBJ1-2; no reliable D call. Germline CDR1 reads KGHDR; CDR2 reads SFDVKD. The CDR3 length is 14 residues. Trimming took off 2 bases at V and 8 bases at J, with 14 bases between the two ends.